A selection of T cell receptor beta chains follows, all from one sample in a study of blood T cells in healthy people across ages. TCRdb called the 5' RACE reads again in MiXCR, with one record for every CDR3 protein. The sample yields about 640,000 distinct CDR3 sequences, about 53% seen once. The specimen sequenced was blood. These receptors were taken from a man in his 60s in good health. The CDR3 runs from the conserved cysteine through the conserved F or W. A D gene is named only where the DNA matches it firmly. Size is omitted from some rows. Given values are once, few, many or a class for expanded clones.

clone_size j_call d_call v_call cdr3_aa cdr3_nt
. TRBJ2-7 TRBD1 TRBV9 CASSVGTVDHEQYF TGTGCCAGCAGCGTCGGGACAGTCGACCACGAGCAGTACTTC
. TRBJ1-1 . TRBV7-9 CASSFFGGGAFF TGTGCCAGCAGCTTCTTTGGAGGGGGGGCTTTCTTT
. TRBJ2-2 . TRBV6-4 CASSDKTTGELFF TGTGCCAGCAGTGACAAGACGACCGGGGAGCTGTTTTTT
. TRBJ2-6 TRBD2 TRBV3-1 CASNLAGGFSGANVLTF TGTGCCAGCAACCTAGCGGGGGGCTTCTCTGGGGCCAACGTCCTGACTTTC
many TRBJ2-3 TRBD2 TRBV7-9 CASSGGLAGADTQYF TGTGCCAGCAGCGGTGGACTAGCGGGGGCAGATACGCAGTATTTT
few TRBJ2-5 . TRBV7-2 CASSFGQGSQETQYF TGTGCCAGCAGCTTTGGCCAGGGGTCACAAGAGACCCAGTACTTC
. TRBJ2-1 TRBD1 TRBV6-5 CASSYDLGTGPSGQFF TGTGCCAGCAGTTACGATCTCGGGACAGGGCCGTCGGGGCAGTTCTTC
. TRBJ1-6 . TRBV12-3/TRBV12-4 CASSFQNSPLHF TGTGCCAGCAGTTTCCAGAATTCACCCCTCCACTTT
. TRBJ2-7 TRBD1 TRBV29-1 CSVVPGTGGYEQYF TGCAGCGTCGTGCCTGGGACAGGGGGGTACGAGCAGTACTTC
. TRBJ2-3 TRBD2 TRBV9 CASSPRAAAGGNTDTQYF TGTGCCAGCAGCCCCAGGGCGGCAGCGGGGGGCAACACAGATACGCAGTATTTT
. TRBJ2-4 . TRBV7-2 CASSPQPGRKNIQYF TGTGCCAGCAGCCCCCAGCCCGGGCGCAAAAACATTCAGTACTTC
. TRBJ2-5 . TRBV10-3 CAITGGLEETQYF TGTGCCATCACCGGCGGGTTGGAAGAGACCCAGTACTTC
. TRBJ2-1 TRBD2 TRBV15 CATSRWFGGGANEQFF TGTGCCACCAGCAGGTGGTTTGGCGGGGGGGCCAATGAGCAGTTCTTC
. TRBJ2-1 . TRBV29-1 CSAGYNEQFF TGCAGCGCCGGGTACAATGAGCAGTTCTTC